These 17 T cell receptor beta chains were sequenced from one sample in a study of blood T cell repertoires in COVID-19. Assay used: immunoSEQ multiplex PCR; TCRdb lists only in-frame clones, some missing. The sample carries 120,000 to 150,000 clones, 80% to 90% recorded once. Source material: peripheral blood. All receptors come from a woman aged 60 to 75 with active COVID-19.

The gene calls are TRBV9 and TRBJ2-2, with 9 positions matching TRBD1. CDR3 length equals 16 residues. Trimming took 3 bases from V and 9 from J; bases not matched to a gene: 12. The germline V gene encodes CDR1 SGDLS and CDR2 YYNGEE. CDR3 sequence reads: CASSGRTGESARELFF. In DNA form, the CDR3 reads TGTGCCAGCAGCGGACGGACAGGGGAATCTGCCAGGGAGCTGTTTTTT.

The chain uses TRBV6-1 and TRBJ2-5, with D possibly TRBD2 on 5 matching bases. The V and J ends lost 1 base and 5 bases respectively, with 14 bases between them. The CDR3 has 15 amino acids. Germline assignment: CDR1 MNHNS and CDR2 SASEGT. CDR3 in DNA: TGTGCCAGCAGTGAAGTAAGAGGGTGGCGGGAGACCCAGTACTTC. Protein sequence: CASSEVRGWRETQYF.

The chain is built from TRBV6-6 and TRBJ2-2; D may be TRBD2 (5 bases). Germline V gene lookup returns CDR1 MNHNY and CDR2 SVGAGI (reference sequence). The length of the CDR3 is 15 residues. Trimming shortened V by 10 bases and J by 0 bases, and 15 bases separated the two germline ends. The CDR3 here is CATLMTNPNTGELFF. In DNA form, the CDR3 reads TGTGCCACCCTAATGACTAACCCGAACACCGGGGAGCTGTTTTTT.

The chain joins TRBV5-6 to TRBJ2-7, with D perhaps TRBD2 (5 bases). This CDR3 has 14 residues. Trimming pared 4 bases from V and 3 bases from J, leaving 14 bases between. Per germline, CDR1 SGHDT and CDR2 YYEEEE. The CDR3 bases are TGTGCCAGCAGCCTCCTGGACTTGGGCTACGAGCAGTACTTC. Amino acids: CASSLLDLGYEQYF.

The gene calls are TRBV6-2 or TRBV6-3 and TRBJ1-2; D not certain. Germline CDR1 and CDR2: MNHEY and SVGEGT. This CDR3 contains 12 residues. The ends were cut back, 6 bases at V and 4 bases at J, with 9 bases in the middle. CDR3 protein: CASSRGIYGYTF. CDR3 DNA: TGTGCCAGCAGCCGAGGGATCTATGGCTACACCTTC.

This clone turned up a few times. The V and J genes are TRBV7-7 and TRBJ2-2; no definite D call. Trimming took off 0 bases at V and 7 bases at J, with 9 bases between the two ends. The CDR3 loop spans 14 amino acids. Germline CDR1 SSHAT, CDR2 FNYEAQ (reference sequence). The CDR3 coding sequence is TGTGCCAGCAGCTTAGCGCCCAGTGACGGGGAGCTGTTTTTT. It encodes CASSLAPSDGELFF.

The CDR3 spells CASTADRVGGYTF. The CDR3 nucleotides are TGTGCCAGCACCGCGGACAGGGTAGGGGGCTACACCTTC. The rearrangement joins TRBV6-5 to TRBJ1-2, with 8 bases identical to TRBD1. Germline trimming cut 7 bases from V and 8 bases from J; bases unmatched to any gene: 9. Per germline, CDR1 MNHEY and CDR2 SVGAGI. The CDR3 has 13 amino acids.

This clone was detected only once. The chain carries TRBV12-3 or TRBV12-4 and TRBJ2-5; D may be TRBD2 (6 bases). Trimming pared 6 bases from V and 5 bases from J, leaving 13 bases between. This CDR3 has 13 amino acids. This chain's CDR3 is CASRGTSWETQYF. The CDR3 DNA is TGTGCCAGCAGGGGAACTAGCTGGGAGACCCAGTACTTC.

This sequence joins TRBV19 and TRBJ2-7; 8 positions match TRBD1. The length of the CDR3 is 15 residues. The germline gives CDR1 LNHDA, CDR2 SQIVND (reference sequence). V was clipped by 4 bases and J by 3 bases; unmatched bases: 8. CDR3 nucleotides: TGTGCCAGTAGTACCCTAGGGACAGGACACTACGAGCAGTACTTC. This gives the protein CASSTLGTGHYEQYF.

V gene TRBV19 combines with J gene TRBJ1-1; 9 nucleotides align to TRBD1. This CDR3 is 16 amino acids long. From germline, CDR1 is LNHDA and CDR2 SQIVND (reference sequence). Trimming at V came to 5 bases and at J to 0 bases, leaving 7 bases not matched to a gene. This CDR3 is CASSRRTGDLNTEAFF. The CDR3 DNA reads TGTGCCAGTAGTCGCAGGACAGGGGATTTGAACACTGAAGCTTTCTTT. Variable domain in full (rest from reference TRBV19 and TRBJ1-1): DGGITQSPKYLFRKEGQNVTLSCEQNLNHDAMYWYRQDPGQGLRLIYYSQIVNDFQKGDIAEGYSVSREKKESFPLTVTSAQKNPTAFYLCASSRRTGDLNTEAFFGQGTRLTVV.

V and J are TRBV5-1 and TRBJ1-2, with 7 bases lining up with TRBD1. This CDR3 is built from 15 residues. V was pared by 0 bases and J by 8 bases, with 10 bases of the junction left unmatched. Germline CDR1 and CDR2: SGHRS and YFSETQ. The CDR3 DNA reads TGCGCCAGCAGCTTGGGAGATGGGACAGAAGGAGGCTACACCTTC. Translating gives CASSLGDGTEGGYTF.

The chain carries TRBV28 and TRBJ2-6; tentative D call: TRBD1 (5 bases). CDR3 length: 17 amino acids. In germline, CDR1 is MDHEN, CDR2 SYDVKM. V lost 4 bases and J lost 0, with 13 bases in between. The CDR3 protein is CASSSETADSGANVLTF. In DNA form, the CDR3 reads TGTGCCAGCAGTTCGGAGACAGCAGACTCTGGGGCCAACGTCCTGACTTTC.

V is TRBV12-3 or TRBV12-4 and J is TRBJ2-2; D remains unclear. V shed 6 bases and J shed 6 bases, with 11 bases lying between them. This CDR3 contains 13 residues. This CDR3 reads CASSPVAAGELFF. The CDR3 DNA reads as TGTGCCAGCAGCCCCGTAGCTGCCGGGGAGCTGTTTTTT.

The CDR3 DNA sequence: TGTGCAGGGGACTTCGGAACCACCGGGGAGCTGTTTTTT. Amino acid sequence: CAGDFGTTGELFF. The chain is built from TRBV7-9 and TRBJ2-2, with D tentatively TRBD2 (6 bases). The CDR3 runs 13 residues. The V gene's germline CDR1 is SEHNR and CDR2 FQNEAQ (reference sequence).

J is TRBJ2-1 and V is TRBV27; the match to TRBD2 covers 12 bases. The length of the CDR3 is 16 residues. V lost 1 base to trimming and J lost 5 bases; unmatched junction nucleotides: 3. Germline V gene data show CDR1 as MNHEY and CDR2 as SMNVEV (reference sequence). Here the CDR3 DNA reads TGTGCCAGCAGTTTATGGACTAGCGGGACGAACAATGAGCAGTTCTTC. Translated: CASSLWTSGTNNEQFF.

The chain is built from TRBV18 and TRBJ1-2; the D gene is possibly TRBD1 (5 bases). CDR3 length: 17 residues. V was cut by 3 bases and J by 3 bases, with 20 bases left in between. Germline V gene data show CDR1 as KGHSH and CDR2 as LQKENI. CDR3 loop: CASSPRQGPGFDYGYTF. In nucleotides, the CDR3 is TGTGCCAGCTCACCGAGGCAGGGCCCAGGGTTTGACTATGGCTACACCTTC.

The chain carries TRBV28 and TRBJ1-1; no firm D call. The CDR3 is made up of 13 amino acids. Germline V gene lookup returns CDR1 MDHEN and CDR2 SYDVKM. V was clipped by 3 bases and J by 1 base, with 6 bases between them. Here the CDR3 DNA reads TGTGCCAGCAGTTTGAACTGGAACACTGAAGCTTTCTTT. It is translated as CASSLNWNTEAFF.